This TCR beta chain was observed in a study of identifying expanded T cells in peripheral blood. Study conclusions and caveats: Around 1.2 clones differed between technical replicates, versus about 17 and 20 over time.

The method was immunoSEQ multiplex PCR; TCRdb's version includes in-frame clones alone and lacks a portion of them. The table shows about 80,000 clones, with about 90% occurring only once. Of note for this clone: What it binds is unknown.

Looked up from germline, CDR1 is SNHLY and CDR2 is FYNNEI. V gave up 5 bases and J gave up 6 bases, with 16 bases separating them. This CDR3 contains 15 residues. The receptor was derived from a person aged 18 to 70 in good health. The specimen was blood. The chain carries TRBV2 and TRBJ1-4; tentative D call: TRBD1 (6 bases). CDR3 DNA: TGTGCCAGCAGTCCGAGCAGGGGTAGATATGAAAAACTGTTTTTT. Translating gives CASSPSRGRYEKLFF.